This T cell receptor (beta chain) was identified in a study of T cells in Graves' hyperthyroidism and ophthalmopathy. Whole-study findings and limits: Most thyroid clonotypes that were expanded above 0.001 also turned up in blood.

Amplification targeted TCR beta CDR3 regions from RNA transcripts. RT-PCR in the first round (using the HTBI primer set) targeted the TCR CDR3. MiXCR was run by TCRdb on the multiplex PCR reads, yielding one entry per CDR3 protein. The sample shows approximately 330,000 distinct CDR3 sequences, around 13% of them seen only once. CDR3 length equals 17 residues. The junction had 9 bases not matched to a gene; V was cut back by 3 bases and J by 0 bases. Germline V gene data show CDR1 as SGHAT and CDR2 as FQNNGV. It was uncontrolled infection, other autoimmune disease, pregnancy or lactation that excluded patients. The PBMCs had their origin in more than 9.5 ml of fresh peripheral blood. At least ten counts were recorded for this clonotype. Antigen specificity is unknown.

The TCR sequence derives from a woman between 35 and 50 years old with Graves' ophthalmopathy. The rearrangement links TRBV11-2 to TRBJ2-7; 9 positions agree with TRBD2. Sequencing was performed on blood. CDR3 in amino acids: CASSFSSGTRSSYEQYF. The CDR3 DNA follows: TGTGCCAGCAGCTTTTCTAGCGGGACCAGAAGCTCCTACGAGCAGTACTTC.